Each of the 18 T cell receptor beta chains below was sequenced from the same sample in a study of blood T cells in healthy people across ages. Alongside a J-beta primer mix, a sample-barcoded 5' primer served in a second PCR lasting about 7 to 11 cycles. TCRdb analysed the 5' RACE reads with MiXCR anew, one entry per CDR3 protein. The sample includes about 940,000 distinct CDR3 sequences, roughly 48% of them seen just once. Input material: blood. These receptors were obtained from a man aged 25-45 years in good health.

The chain recombines TRBV24-1 with TRBJ1-1; D ambiguous. With 3 bases removed from V and 10 bases from J, the gap between germline ends came to 14 bases. CDR1 KGHDR and CDR2 SFDVKD come from the germline V gene. The CDR3 runs to 13 residues. CDR3 nucleotides: TGTGCCACCAGTGATCAGTATCCCTCTGCAGCTTTCTTT. This sequence encodes CATSDQYPSAAFF.

V gene TRBV6-5 combines with J gene TRBJ1-3; D uncertain. Germline-derived CDR1 and CDR2 are MNHEY and SVGAGI. V gave up 2 bases and J gave up 0 bases, with 8 bases separating them. The CDR3 has 15 residues. The CDR3, as DNA: TGTGCCAGCAGTTACGGGGAGCTCTCTGGAAACACCATATATTTT. Translating gives CASSYGELSGNTIYF.

In its sample, this clonotype was seen a few times. The chain has TRBV5-1 and TRBJ2-5, with D possibly TRBD1 on 6 matching bases. Germline V gene data show CDR1 as SGHRS and CDR2 as YFSETQ. The V end was cut by 7 bases, the J end by 1 base, with 11 bases between. This CDR3 is 13 amino acids long. CDR3 nucleotide sequence: TGCGCCAGCCAATGGACAGTCCAAGAGACCCAGTACTTC. This sequence encodes CASQWTVQETQYF.

V and J are TRBV7-9 and TRBJ1-1; D is unresolved. Deletions cut 4 bases from V and 8 bases from J, with 14 bases between. There are 13 residues in the CDR3. Germline-derived CDR1 and CDR2 are SEHNR and FQNEAQ (reference sequence). CDR3 coding DNA: TGTGCCAGCAGCTCCCCTCTGAGGCTAGAAGCTTTCTTT. It encodes CASSSPLRLEAFF.

V is TRBV7-2 and J is TRBJ2-7; either TRBD1 or TRBD2 may supply D (5 bases each). The germline V gene encodes CDR1 SGHTA and CDR2 FQGNSA. The V end was cut by 4 bases, the J end by 7 bases, with 17 bases between. The CDR3 length is 14 residues. CDR3 loop: CASSSPAGSGEQYF. The CDR3 DNA sequence: TGTGCCAGCAGCTCGCCTGCAGGGTCGGGAGAGCAGTACTTC.

The chain joins TRBV4-3 to TRBJ1-6; possible D gene TRBD1, 5 bases. Germline lookup yields CDR1 LGHNA and CDR2 YSLEER. The CDR3 has 16 residues. Trimming removed 6 bases from V and 7 bases from J, with 19 bases in between. The DNA of the CDR3 is TGCGCCAGCAGTCAAATCGCCCAGGGCTGGAATTCACCCCTCCACTTT. Translation gives CASSQIAQGWNSPLHF.

The chain uses TRBV29-1 and TRBJ2-7, with D maybe TRBD1 (6 bases). Germline V gene lookup returns CDR1 SQVTM and CDR2 ANQGSEA. CDR3 length: 13 residues. V lost 7 bases and J lost 2, with 15 bases in between. The chain's CDR3 is CSALGSGAYEQYF. In nucleotides, the CDR3 is TGCAGCGCGCTAGGTTCAGGGGCCTACGAGCAGTACTTC.

The chain has TRBV12-3 or TRBV12-4 and TRBJ2-2; maybe TRBD2 (7 bases). This CDR3 region has 13 residues. Trimming shortened V by 6 bases and J by 3 bases, and 8 bases separated the two germline ends. Here the CDR3 reads CASRGGHTGELFF. As DNA, the CDR3 is TGTGCCAGCAGGGGGGGGCACACCGGGGAGCTGTTTTTT.

The chain recombines TRBV30 with TRBJ2-4; tentatively, D is TRBD2 (6 bases). The DNA end is more similar to TRBJ2-7, so the J call may be wrong. The CDR3 sequence is 15 residues long. The V gene's germline CDR1 is GTSNPN and CDR2 SVGIG (reference sequence). The CDR3 sequence: CAWSDPGLLLYEQYF. CDR3 DNA: TGTGCCTGGAGTGACCCCGGACTACTCCTCTACGAGCAGTACTTC.

This clonotype was detected a few times. One end of the junction varies from germline; a read error may be responsible. V and J are TRBV20-1 and TRBJ2-7; D may match TRBD1 or TRBD2 (5 bases each). Germline CDR1 and CDR2: DFQATT and SNEGSKA (reference sequence). CDR3 size: 14 residues. This chain's CDR3 is CSADRDQKGYEQYF. CDR3 coding DNA: TGTAGTGCAGACCGGGATCAGAAGGGGTACGAGCAGTACTTC.

This clonotype was recorded many times. The CDR3 region has the DNA TGCGCCAGCACATGGGACAGGGACAATGAGCAGTTCTTC. Residues: CASTWDRDNEQFF. J is TRBJ2-1 and V is TRBV5-1; TRBD1 matches at 9 bases. The junction had 3 bases not matched to a gene; V was cut back by 6 bases and J by 5 bases. The CDR3 loop spans 13 amino acids. The germline gives CDR1 SGHRS, CDR2 YFSETQ.

This clonotype has at least ten counts. This chain links TRBV20-1 with TRBJ2-4; 7 nucleotides match TRBD2. Per germline, CDR1 DFQATT and CDR2 SNEGSKA (reference sequence). The CDR3 has 14 amino acids. V shed 6 bases and J 2 bases; nucleotides not matched to a gene: 7. In nucleotides, the CDR3 is TGCAGTGCCTCGAAAGCGGGGTCCAAAAACATTCAGTACTTC. Translated, it gives CSASKAGSKNIQYF.

The chain uses TRBV6-5 and TRBJ2-7, with 11 bases matching TRBD1. This CDR3 has 15 residues. CDR1 MNHEY and CDR2 SVGAGI come from the germline V gene. V gave up 5 bases and J gave up 5 bases; unmatched junction bases: 8. The CDR3 coding sequence is TGTGCCAGCAGTACGGGGACAGGGGGAGTCGACGAGCAGTACTTC. The encoded protein is CASSTGTGGVDEQYF.

The V and J genes are TRBV7-9 and TRBJ1-1; D gene unclear. CDR1 SEHNR and CDR2 FQNEAQ come from the germline V gene (reference sequence). The CDR3 spans 14 residues. V gave up 3 bases and J gave up 6 bases, with 14 bases separating them. The DNA of the CDR3 is TGTGCCAGCAGCTTGGACCGAGTAGAGGCTGAAGCTTTCTTT. Protein product: CASSLDRVEAEAFF. Full variable domain (outside the CDR3, taken from reference TRBV7-9 and TRBJ1-1): DTGVSQNPRHKITKRGQNVTFRCDPISEHNRLYWYRQTLGQGPEFLTYFQNEAQLEKSRLLSDRFSAERPKGSFSTLEIQRTEQGDSAMYLCASSLDRVEAEAFFGQGTRLTVV.

The rearrangement joins TRBV20-1 to TRBJ2-4, with 7 nucleotides matching TRBD1. With V trimmed by 8 bases and J by 9 bases, 10 bases remained unmatched. The CDR3 has 12 amino acids. The V gene's germline CDR1 is DFQATT and CDR2 SNEGSKA (reference sequence). This CDR3 is CSTNRGETIQYF. CDR3 nucleotide sequence: TGCAGTACTAACAGGGGTGAAACCATTCAGTACTTC.

This clonotype was observed a handful of times. V gene TRBV2 combines with J gene TRBJ2-3; 9 bases align to TRBD2. The CDR3 spans 16 residues. Trimming at V came to 6 bases and at J to 2 bases, leaving 9 bases not matched to a gene. Germline V gene sequence: CDR1 SNHLY, CDR2 FYNNEI. The CDR3 reads CASRDTLAGNTDTQYF. CDR3 nucleotides: TGTGCCAGCAGAGACACCCTAGCGGGGAACACAGATACGCAGTATTTT.

CDR3 amino acids: CASSQTGVADTQYF. The CDR3 coding sequence is TGTGCCAGCAGCCAGACAGGGGTCGCAGATACGCAGTATTTT. This sequence joins TRBV5-5 and TRBJ2-3; TRBD1 aligns across 8 bases. Germline assignment: CDR1 SGHKS and CDR2 YYEKEE (reference sequence). The trim removed 4 bases at V and 4 bases at J, leaving 5 bases unmatched. The CDR3 totals 14 residues.

In regard to this clonotype: At one of its ends the junction is not consistent with the germline gene, which may arise from a read error. The chain combines TRBV7-2 with TRBJ1-2, with D hard to call. There are 15 residues in the CDR3. Germline CDR1 is SGHTA and CDR2 is FQGNSA. DNA of the CDR3: TGTGCCAACAGCTTAGTGAGAGAGCCTAACTATGGCTACACCTTC. Residues: CANSLVREPNYGYTF.